These T cell receptor beta chains were read from a single sample in a study of patients and donors after allogeneic stem cell transplantation. TCRdb passed the RT-PCR reads through MiXCR, listing each CDR3 protein once. In the table there are over 150,000 distinct CDR3 sequences, approximately 28% of which are singletons. Sequencing was carried out using blood, either unsorted or a sorted T cell fraction (not recorded which). Source of these receptors: a human donor who was either an allogeneic HSCT recipient or a stem cell or donor lymphocyte infusion donor (not recorded which). It is not recorded whose cells these are; they may come from a transplant donor. Both conserved end residues are part of each CDR3. A D gene is named only where the DNA matches it firmly. Rows may omit the clone size; those that give it use once, few, many or a size class.

cdr3_aa cdr3_nt cdr3_length v_call clone_size d_call j_call
CASSTVARSSYNEQFF TGTGCCAGCAGCACAGTAGCCCGCAGCTCCTACAATGAGCAGTTCTTC 16 TRBV7-6 NA NA TRBJ2-1
CASNNRGYNSPLHF TGTGCCAGCAACAACCGGGGCTATAATTCACCCCTCCACTTT 14 TRBV9 few NA TRBJ1-6
CASAVGISNEQFF TGCGCCAGCGCTGTTGGCATCTCCAATGAGCAGTTCTTC 13 TRBV5-1 NA NA TRBJ2-1
CASSLEGQLAKNIQYF TGCGCCAGCAGCTTGGAGGGACAGTTAGCCAAAAACATTCAGTACTTC 16 TRBV5-1 NA TRBD1 TRBJ2-4
CASSLSMGQALRNGYTF TGCGCCAGCAGCTTGTCCATGGGACAGGCCCTGAGGAATGGCTACACCTTC 17 TRBV5-1 many TRBD1 TRBJ1-2
CASSLRRTGKKGGCTF TGTGCCAGCAGTTTACGGAGGACAGGGAAGAAGGGTGGCTGCACCTTC 16 TRBV27 NA TRBD1 TRBJ1-2
CASRGYEQYF TGTGCCAGCAGGGGGTACGAGCAGTACTTC 10 TRBV28 few NA TRBJ2-7
CASSLGGTGTQPQHF TGTGCCAGCAGCTTAGGTGGTACAGGGACACAGCCCCAGCATTTT 15 TRBV7-2 many NA TRBJ1-5
CASSVRLAVDTQYF TGTGCCAGCAGTGTTCGACTAGCGGTGGATACGCAGTATTTT 14 TRBV6-2/TRBV6-3 NA TRBD2 TRBJ2-3
CASSYSYLEAQETQYF TGTGCCAGCAGTTACTCGTACTTGGAGGCCCAAGAGACCCAGTACTTC 16 TRBV6-5 once NA TRBJ2-5
CASSQDPGLPNQPQHF TGCGCCAGCAGCCAAGACCCTGGACTGCCCAATCAGCCCCAGCATTTT 16 TRBV4-1 NA NA TRBJ1-5
CASSPWTGANEQFF TGTGCCAGCAGCCCCTGGACAGGGGCAAATGAGCAGTTCTTC 14 TRBV3-1 NA TRBD1 TRBJ2-1
CASKPGLGIFYEQYF TGTGCCAGCAAGCCGGGACTAGGCATCTTCTACGAGCAGTACTTC 15 TRBV27 NA TRBD2 TRBJ2-7
CASSSDRRNTEAFF TGTGCCAGCAGCTCGGACAGGAGGAACACTGAAGCTTTCTTT 14 TRBV7-6 few TRBD1 TRBJ1-1
CASSPRVYTEAFF TGTGCCAGCAGCCCCAGGGTGTACACTGAAGCTTTCTTT 13 TRBV7-8 NA NA TRBJ1-1
CATSRKTSVITLSSYNEQFF TGTGCCACCAGCAGAAAGACTAGCGTTATCACCTTGAGCTCCTACAATGAGCAGTTCTTC 20 TRBV15 NA TRBD2 TRBJ2-1
CASSQEQGLVVPLAKNIQYF TGTGCCAGCAGCCAAGAACAGGGACTAGTTGTCCCTCTAGCCAAAAACATTCAGTACTTC 20 TRBV3-1 NA TRBD2 TRBJ2-4
CASSPDTFLPIYGYTF TGTGCCAGCAGTCCGGACACCTTCCTGCCCATCTATGGCTACACCTTC 16 TRBV28 few NA TRBJ1-2
CASSLSWTSEYEQYF TGTGCCAGCAGTTTATCTTGGACTAGCGAATACGAGCAGTACTTC 15 TRBV27 few TRBD2 TRBJ2-7
CASSYRDQSEAFF TGTGCCAGCAGTTACAGGGACCAATCTGAAGCTTTCTTT 13 TRBV6-6 NA NA TRBJ1-1
CASSFVAEAFF TGTGCCAGCAGTTTTGTAGCTGAAGCTTTCTTT 11 TRBV28 many NA TRBJ1-1
CAISESGVYEQYF TGTGCCATCAGTGAGTCTGGGGTATACGAGCAGTACTTC 13 TRBV10-3 NA NA TRBJ2-7
CASSEYGYRAADNEQFF TGTGCCAGCAGTGAATATGGTTACAGGGCGGCCGACAATGAGCAGTTCTTC 17 TRBV25-1 NA NA TRBJ2-1
CASRSTGTALYEQYF TGCGCCAGCAGATCAACCGGGACAGCACTCTACGAGCAGTACTTC 15 TRBV5-1 NA TRBD1 TRBJ2-7
CSVARSYEQYF TGCAGCGTTGCCAGGTCCTACGAGCAGTACTTC 11 TRBV29-1 NA NA TRBJ2-7
CSVRGPASEQYF TGCAGCGTGAGGGGGCCAGCCTCCGAGCAGTACTTC 12 TRBV29-1 NA TRBD1 TRBJ2-7
CASSSSGRTRPPLHF TGTGCCAGCAGCTCCAGCGGGCGGACCCGTCCACCCCTCCACTTT 15 TRBV27 NA NA TRBJ1-6
CSVGAGISNQPQHF TGCAGCGTTGGAGCAGGGATCAGCAATCAGCCCCAGCATTTT 14 TRBV29-1 many NA TRBJ1-5
CASSQDVRSGGYEQYF TGTGCCAGCAGCCAAGATGTAAGGAGCGGGGGCTACGAGCAGTACTTC 16 TRBV4-2 few TRBD2 TRBJ2-7
CASSQQENTEAFF TGTGCCAGCAGCCAGCAGGAGAACACTGAAGCTTTCTTT 13 TRBV3-1 few NA TRBJ1-1
CSAGDTSYEQYF TGCAGTGCGGGGGACACCTCCTACGAGCAGTACTTC 12 TRBV20-1 few NA TRBJ2-7